The rows below give T cell receptor beta chains drawn from one sample of a study of T cell responses to AZD1222 COVID-19 vaccine. Profiling relied on immunoSEQ multiplex PCR, and the TCRdb table lists in-frame clones only, not all of them. The data show 70,000 to 95,000 clones, around 84% seen once. This specimen was peripheral blood, taken 28 days after the second AZD1222 dose. The source of these receptors is an adult who received the AZD1222 COVID-19 vaccine. Each CDR3 is given with its conserved first and last residue. D genes are given only for firm matches. Rows give clone size only sometimes, using once, few, many, or a class for an expanded clone.

j_gene,d_gene,abundance,v_gene,CDR3nt,CDR3aa
TRBJ1-2,.,once,TRBV5-6,TGTGCCAGCAGCCCCCCTGGGCTCGTTTTAACCCTTAACTATGGCTACACCTTC,CASSPPGLVLTLNYGYTF
TRBJ2-2,.,few,TRBV4-2,TGTGCCAGCAGCCCGCGACTAGTTGCCGGGGAGCTGTTTTTT,CASSPRLVAGELFF
TRBJ2-1,TRBD2,.,TRBV5-1,TGCGCCAGCAGCTTAGGGCTAGCGGGAGGTAATGAGCAGTTCTTC,CASSLGLAGGNEQFF
TRBJ1-5,.,.,TRBV5-3,TGTGCCAGAAGCTTGTGGTGGGTGGGACAGCCCCAGCATTTT,CARSLWWVGQPQHF
TRBJ1-5,.,.,TRBV6-5,TGTGCCAGCAGTTACTCGCCAGGGATCGCCAATCAGCCCCAGCATTTT,CASSYSPGIANQPQHF
TRBJ2-3,TRBD1,.,TRBV5-4,TGTGCCAGCAGCTGGGACAGAAGCACAGATACGCAGTATTTT,CASSWDRSTDTQYF
TRBJ1-6,TRBD1,.,TRBV19,TGTGCCAGTCAATTCAGGGGGCCAAGTTCACCCCTCCACTTT,CASQFRGPSSPLHF
TRBJ2-2,.,.,TRBV28,TGTGCCAGCACCCTGTGGGGGACCGGGGAGCTGTTTTTT,CASTLWGTGELFF
TRBJ1-4,TRBD1,.,TRBV28,TGTGCCAGCAGGCCTCCGGACAGGGGCAGGGAAAAACTGTTTTTT,CASRPPDRGREKLFF
TRBJ2-3,TRBD2,.,TRBV27,TGTGCCAGCAGTTTAAACGGCGGGAGGTGGGCAGATACGCAGTATTTT,CASSLNGGRWADTQYF
TRBJ1-5,.,.,TRBV15,TGTGCCACCAGCAGAGAATCCGCTGATCGCAGGGGACTTTATAGCAATCAGCCCCAGCATTTT,CATSRESADRRGLYSNQPQHF
TRBJ2-7,.,.,TRBV19,TGTGCCAGTAGTGGCCAGGTTGGCTACGAGCAGTACTTC,CASSGQVGYEQYF
TRBJ2-2,.,.,TRBV24-1,TGTGCCGAAGGCCCGGCCAGGGGCGTTCATTCCGGGGAGCTGTTTTTT,CAEGPARGVHSGELFF
TRBJ2-2,TRBD1,.,TRBV5-1,TGCGCCAGCAGCTTGGGTCCCGGGACAGGGGGGACCGGGGAGCTGTTTTTT,CASSLGPGTGGTGELFF
TRBJ1-3,.,.,TRBV5-1,TGCGCCAGCAGCTTGGCGGGACAATCCGCCAGCTCTGGAAACACCATATATTTT,CASSLAGQSASSGNTIYF
TRBJ2-7,.,.,TRBV28,TGTGCCATCCATGGGGGGGGCCCTTCCGAGCAGTACTTC,CAIHGGGPSEQYF